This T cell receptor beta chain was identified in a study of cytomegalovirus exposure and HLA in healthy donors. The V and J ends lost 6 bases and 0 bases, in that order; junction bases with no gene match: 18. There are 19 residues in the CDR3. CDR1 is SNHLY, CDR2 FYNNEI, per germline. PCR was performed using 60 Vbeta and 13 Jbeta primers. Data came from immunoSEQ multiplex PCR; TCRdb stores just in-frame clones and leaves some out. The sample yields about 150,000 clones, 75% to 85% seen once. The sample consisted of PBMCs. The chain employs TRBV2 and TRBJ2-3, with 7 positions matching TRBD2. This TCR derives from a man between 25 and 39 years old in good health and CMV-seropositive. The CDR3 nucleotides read TGTGCCAGCAGCCGCGGACTAGAGAGGCCTCTCTCTAGCACAGATACGCAGTATTTT. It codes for CASSRGLERPLSSTDTQYF.